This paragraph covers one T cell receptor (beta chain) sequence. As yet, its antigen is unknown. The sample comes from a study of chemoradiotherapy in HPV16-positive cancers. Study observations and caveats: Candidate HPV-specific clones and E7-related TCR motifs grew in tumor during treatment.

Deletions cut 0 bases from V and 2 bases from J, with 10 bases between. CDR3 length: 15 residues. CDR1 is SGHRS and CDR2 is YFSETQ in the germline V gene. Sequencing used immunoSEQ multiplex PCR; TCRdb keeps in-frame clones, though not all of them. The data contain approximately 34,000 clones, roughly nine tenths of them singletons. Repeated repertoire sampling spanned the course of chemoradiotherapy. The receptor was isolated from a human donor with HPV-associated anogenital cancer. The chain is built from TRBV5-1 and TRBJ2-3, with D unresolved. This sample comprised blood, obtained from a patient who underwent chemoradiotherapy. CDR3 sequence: CASSLEGLDTDTQYF. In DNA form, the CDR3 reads TGCGCCAGCAGCTTGGAAGGGCTCGACACAGATACGCAGTATTTT.